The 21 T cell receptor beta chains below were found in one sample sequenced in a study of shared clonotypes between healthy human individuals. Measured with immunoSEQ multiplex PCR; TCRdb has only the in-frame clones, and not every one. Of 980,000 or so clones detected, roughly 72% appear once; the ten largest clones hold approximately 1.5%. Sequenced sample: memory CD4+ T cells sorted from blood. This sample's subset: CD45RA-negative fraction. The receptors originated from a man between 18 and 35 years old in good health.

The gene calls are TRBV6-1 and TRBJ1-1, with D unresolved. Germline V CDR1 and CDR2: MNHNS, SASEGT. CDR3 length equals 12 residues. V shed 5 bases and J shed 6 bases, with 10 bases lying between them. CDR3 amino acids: CASSIRSAEAFF. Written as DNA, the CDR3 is TGTGCCAGCAGTATCCGGTCTGCTGAAGCTTTCTTT.

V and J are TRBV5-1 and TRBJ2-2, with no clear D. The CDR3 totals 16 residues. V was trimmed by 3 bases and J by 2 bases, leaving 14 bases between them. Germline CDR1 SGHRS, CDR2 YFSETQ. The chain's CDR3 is CASSSRADLNTGELFF. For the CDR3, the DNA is TGCGCCAGCAGCTCAAGGGCCGATTTAAACACCGGGGAGCTGTTTTTT.

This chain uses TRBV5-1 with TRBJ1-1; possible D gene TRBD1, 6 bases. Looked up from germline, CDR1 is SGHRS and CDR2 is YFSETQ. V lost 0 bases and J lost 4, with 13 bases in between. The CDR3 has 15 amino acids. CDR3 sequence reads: CASSLGMDRFTEAFF. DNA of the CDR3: TGCGCCAGCAGCTTGGGAATGGACAGATTCACTGAAGCTTTCTTT.

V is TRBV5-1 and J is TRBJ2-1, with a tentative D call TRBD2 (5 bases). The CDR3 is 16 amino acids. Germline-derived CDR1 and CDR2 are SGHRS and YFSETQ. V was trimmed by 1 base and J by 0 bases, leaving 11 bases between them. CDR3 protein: CASSLSGSSSYNEQFF. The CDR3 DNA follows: TGCGCCAGCAGCTTGTCGGGGTCGAGCTCCTACAATGAGCAGTTCTTC. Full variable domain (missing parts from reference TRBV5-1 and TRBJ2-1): KAGVTQTPRYLIKTRGQQVTLSCSPISGHRSVSWYQQTPGQGLQFLFEYFSETQRNKGNFPGRFSGRQFSNSRSEMNVSTLELGDSALYLCASSLSGSSSYNEQFFGPGTRLTVL.

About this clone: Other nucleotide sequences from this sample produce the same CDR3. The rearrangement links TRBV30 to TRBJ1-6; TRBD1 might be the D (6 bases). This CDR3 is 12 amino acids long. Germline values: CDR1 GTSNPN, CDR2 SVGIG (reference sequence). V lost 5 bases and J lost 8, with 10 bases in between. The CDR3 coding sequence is TGTGCCTGGGGTACAGGGCATTCACCCCTCCACTTT. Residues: CAWGTGHSPLHF. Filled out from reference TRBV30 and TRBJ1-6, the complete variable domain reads SQTIHQWPATLVQPVGSPLSLECTVEGTSNPNLYWYRQAAGRGLQLLFYSVGIGQISSEVPQNLSASRPQDRQFILSSKKLLLSDSGFYLCAWGTGHSPLHFGNGTRLTVT.

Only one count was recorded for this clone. CDR3 DNA sequence: TGTGCCAGCAGTTACGGGGTCACCAAAAATTACAATGAGCAGTTCTTC. Translation: CASSYGVTKNYNEQFF. J is TRBJ2-1 and V is TRBV6-5; D uncertain. Trimming removed 2 bases at V and 4 bases at J, with 15 bases between. This CDR3 comprises 16 residues. CDR1 MNHEY and CDR2 SVGAGI come from the germline V gene.

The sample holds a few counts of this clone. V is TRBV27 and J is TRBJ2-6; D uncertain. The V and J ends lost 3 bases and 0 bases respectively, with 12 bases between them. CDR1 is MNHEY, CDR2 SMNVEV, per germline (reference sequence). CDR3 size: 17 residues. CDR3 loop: CASSFSYPGSGANVLTF. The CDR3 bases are TGTGCCAGCAGTTTTTCCTATCCGGGCTCTGGGGCCAACGTCCTGACTTTC.

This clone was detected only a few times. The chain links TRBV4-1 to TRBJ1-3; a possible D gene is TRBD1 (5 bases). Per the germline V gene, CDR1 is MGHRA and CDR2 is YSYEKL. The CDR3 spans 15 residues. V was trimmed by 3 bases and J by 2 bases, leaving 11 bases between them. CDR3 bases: TGCGCCAGCAGCCAGCTAGACAGTACTGGAAACACCATATATTTT. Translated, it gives CASSQLDSTGNTIYF.

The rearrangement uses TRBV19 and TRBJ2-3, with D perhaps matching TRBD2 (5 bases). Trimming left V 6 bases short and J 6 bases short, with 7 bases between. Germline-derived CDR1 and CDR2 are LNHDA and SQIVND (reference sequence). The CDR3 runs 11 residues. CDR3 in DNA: TGTGCCAGTAGATGGAGGGATACGCAGTATTTT. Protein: CASRWRDTQYF.

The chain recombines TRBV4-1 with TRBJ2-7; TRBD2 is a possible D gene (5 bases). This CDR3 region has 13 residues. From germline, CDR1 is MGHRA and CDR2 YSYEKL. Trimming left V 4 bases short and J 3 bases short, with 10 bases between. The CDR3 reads CASSLGINYEQYF. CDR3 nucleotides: TGCGCCAGCAGCCTCGGGATAAACTACGAGCAGTACTTC.

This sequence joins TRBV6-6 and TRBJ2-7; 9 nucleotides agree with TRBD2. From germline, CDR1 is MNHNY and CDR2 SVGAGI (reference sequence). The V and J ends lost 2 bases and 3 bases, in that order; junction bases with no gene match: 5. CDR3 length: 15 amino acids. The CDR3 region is CASSYRTSVLYEQYF. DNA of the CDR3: TGTGCCAGCAGTTACAGGACTAGCGTGCTCTACGAGCAGTACTTC.

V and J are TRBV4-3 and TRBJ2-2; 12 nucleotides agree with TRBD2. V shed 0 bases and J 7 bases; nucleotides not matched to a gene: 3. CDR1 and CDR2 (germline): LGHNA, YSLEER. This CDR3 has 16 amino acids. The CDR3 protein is CASSQELAGGFGELFF. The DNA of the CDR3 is TGCGCCAGCAGCCAAGAACTAGCGGGAGGATTCGGGGAGCTGTTTTTT.

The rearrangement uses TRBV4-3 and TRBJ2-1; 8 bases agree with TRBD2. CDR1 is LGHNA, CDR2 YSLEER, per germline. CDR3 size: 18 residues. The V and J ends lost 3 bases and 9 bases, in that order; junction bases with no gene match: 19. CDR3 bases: TGCGCCAGCAGCCACCTTACCCTTAGCGGGACGAGGTCAGGTGAGCAGTTCTTC. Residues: CASSHLTLSGTRSGEQFF.

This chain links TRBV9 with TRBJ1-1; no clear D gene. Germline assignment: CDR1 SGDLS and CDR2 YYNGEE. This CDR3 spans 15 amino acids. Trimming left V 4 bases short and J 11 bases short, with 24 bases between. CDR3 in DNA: TGTGCCAGCAGCCCCCGTCCAGAGGTGGGAGTCTGGGCTTTCTTT. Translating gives CASSPRPEVGVWAFF.

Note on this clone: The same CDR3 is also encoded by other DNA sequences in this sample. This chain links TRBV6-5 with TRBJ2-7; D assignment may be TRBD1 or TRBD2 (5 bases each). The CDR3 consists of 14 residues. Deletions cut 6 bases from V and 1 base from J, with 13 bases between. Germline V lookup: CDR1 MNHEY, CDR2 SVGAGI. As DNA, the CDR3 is TGTGCCAGCAGAACCGGATGGGGGTCCTACGAGCAGTACTTC. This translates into CASRTGWGSYEQYF.

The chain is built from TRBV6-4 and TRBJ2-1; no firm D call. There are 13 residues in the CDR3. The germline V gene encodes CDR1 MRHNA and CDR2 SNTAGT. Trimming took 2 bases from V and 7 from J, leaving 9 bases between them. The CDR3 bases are TGTGCCAGCAGTGACAGTACGGGTAATGAGCAGTTCTTC. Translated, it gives CASSDSTGNEQFF.

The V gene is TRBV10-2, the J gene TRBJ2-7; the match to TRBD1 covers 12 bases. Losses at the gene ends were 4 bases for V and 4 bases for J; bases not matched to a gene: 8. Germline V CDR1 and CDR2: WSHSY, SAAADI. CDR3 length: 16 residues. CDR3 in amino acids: CASSVGDRGRGYEQYF. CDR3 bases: TGCGCCAGCAGTGTGGGGGACAGGGGGCGCGGGTACGAGCAGTACTTC.

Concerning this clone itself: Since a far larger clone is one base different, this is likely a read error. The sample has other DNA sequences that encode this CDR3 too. The CDR3 DNA follows: TGTGCCAGCAGCGTAGAGGCGAACTCCTACAATGAGCAGTTCTTC. Translating it yields CASSVEANSYNEQFF. This chain connects TRBV9 to TRBJ2-1; D remains unclear. Trimming pared 0 bases from V and 0 bases from J, leaving 7 bases between. CDR3 length equals 15 residues. Germline V gives CDR1 SGDLS, CDR2 YYNGEE.

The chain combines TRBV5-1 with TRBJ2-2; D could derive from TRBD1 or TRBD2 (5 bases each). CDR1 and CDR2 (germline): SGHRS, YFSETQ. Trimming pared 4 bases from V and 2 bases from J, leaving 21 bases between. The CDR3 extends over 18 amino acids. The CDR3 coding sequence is TGCGCCAGCAGCCGAAAACTTGACCCCGGGACCAACACCGGGGAGCTGTTTTTT. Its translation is CASSRKLDPGTNTGELFF. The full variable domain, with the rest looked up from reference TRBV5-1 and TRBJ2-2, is KAGVTQTPRYLIKTRGQQVTLSCSPISGHRSVSWYQQTPGQGLQFLFEYFSETQRNKGNFPGRFSGRQFSNSRSEMNVSTLELGDSALYLCASSRKLDPGTNTGELFFGEGSRLTVL.

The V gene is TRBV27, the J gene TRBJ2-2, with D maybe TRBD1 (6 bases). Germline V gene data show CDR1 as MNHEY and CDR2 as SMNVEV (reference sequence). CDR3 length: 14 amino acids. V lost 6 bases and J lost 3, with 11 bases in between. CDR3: CASRAGTYTGELFF. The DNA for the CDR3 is TGTGCCAGCAGGGCCGGGACATACACCGGGGAGCTGTTTTTT.

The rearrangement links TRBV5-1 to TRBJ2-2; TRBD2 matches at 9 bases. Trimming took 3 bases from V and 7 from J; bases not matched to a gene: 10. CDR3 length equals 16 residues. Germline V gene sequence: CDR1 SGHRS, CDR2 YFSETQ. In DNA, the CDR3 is TGCGCCAGCAGCTCAGTTAGCGGGAGTAGAGGCGGGGAGCTGTTTTTT. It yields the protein CASSSVSGSRGGELFF.